The 15 T cell receptor beta chains below were found in one sample sequenced in a study of shared clonotypes between healthy human individuals. Some clones are missing from TCRdb's copy, which holds only in-frame ones; the method was immunoSEQ multiplex PCR. The data contain over 2 million clones, 85% to 95% of them singletons. Naive CD8 cells comprised CD45RO-negative, CCR7-positively selected cells, excluding terminally differentiated effector memory CD45RA+ cells. The sample taken for sequencing was naive CD8+ T cells sorted from blood. The source of these receptors is a young man in good health.

The V and J genes are TRBV13 and TRBJ2-3; D unclear. CDR1 and CDR2 (germline): PRHDT, FYEKMQ (reference sequence). Trimming stripped 5 bases from V and 2 bases from J, with 8 bases between. The CDR3 length is 13 residues. The CDR3 here is CASSPSVTDTQYF. CDR3 nucleotide sequence: TGTGCCAGCAGCCCTTCAGTCACAGATACGCAGTATTTT. Filled out from reference TRBV13 and TRBJ2-3, the complete variable domain reads AAGVIQSPRHLIKEKRETATLKCYPIPRHDTVYWYQQGPGQDPQFLISFYEKMQSDKGSIPDRFSAQQFSDYHSELNMSSLELGDSALYFCASSPSVTDTQYFGPGTRLTVL.

The chain links TRBV4-1 to TRBJ2-7; D is tentatively TRBD1 or TRBD2 (5 bases each). The CDR3 contains 15 residues. Trimming pared 2 bases from V and 4 bases from J, leaving 15 bases between. The germline V gene has CDR1 MGHRA and CDR2 YSYEKL. The CDR3 coding sequence is TGCGCCAGCAGCCAACTACTGGGACCGATATACGAGCAGTACTTC. This codes for CASSQLLGPIYEQYF.

The chain joins TRBV4-3 to TRBJ2-7; D possibly corresponds to TRBD2 (5 bases). The germline CDR1 and CDR2 sequences are LGHNA and YSLEER. This CDR3 region has 14 residues. Deletions cut 4 bases from V and 4 bases from J, with 14 bases between. CDR3 DNA: TGCGCCAGCAGCCTTTCGAGGGCGGATTACGAGCAGTACTTC. Its translation is CASSLSRADYEQYF.

The rearrangement uses TRBV5-1 and TRBJ2-7; D tentatively fits TRBD1 or TRBD2 (5 bases each). The CDR3 extends over 15 amino acids. V lost 4 bases, J lost 2 bases, and 16 bases lay in between. The germline CDR1 and CDR2 sequences are SGHRS and YFSETQ. The CDR3 is CASSPRDAKTYEQYF. Written as DNA, the CDR3 is TGCGCCAGCAGCCCCCGGGACGCAAAGACCTACGAGCAGTACTTC.

On this clone itself: The sample holds other DNA sequences that translate to the same CDR3. The J gene is TRBJ2-5, the V gene TRBV7-9; D is uncertain. Per the germline V gene, CDR1 is SEHNR and CDR2 is FQNEAQ (reference sequence). V dropped 1 base and J dropped 2 bases, with 5 bases sitting between them. This CDR3 contains 13 residues. This CDR3 reads CASSLDPQETQYF. The DNA of the CDR3 is TGTGCCAGCAGCTTAGACCCACAAGAGACCCAGTACTTC.

In the case of this clone: Other DNA variants within this sample encode the same CDR3. The genes are TRBV5-4 and TRBJ2-4, with D perhaps being TRBD1 or TRBD2 (5 bases each). Germline values: CDR1 SGHNT, CDR2 YYREEE (reference sequence). V dropped 0 bases and J dropped 5 bases, with 6 bases sitting between them. The CDR3 totals 13 residues. CDR3 in amino acids: CASSLVGENIQYF. DNA of the CDR3: TGTGCCAGCAGCTTGGTGGGGGAAAACATTCAGTACTTC.

Remarks on this clone: Other DNA sequences in the sample encode the same CDR3. J is TRBJ1-1 and V is TRBV4-1, with D uncertain. The CDR3 spans 13 residues. Per germline, CDR1 MGHRA and CDR2 YSYEKL. With 0 bases removed from V and 8 bases from J, the gap between germline ends came to 10 bases. The CDR3 region has the DNA TGCGCCAGCAGCCAAGAAGGGCGAGTGGAAGCTTTCTTT. Residues: CASSQEGRVEAFF.

On this clone: This specimen includes other DNA sequences encoding the same CDR3. J is TRBJ2-7 and V is TRBV18; D call uncertain. Trimming removed 2 bases from V and 7 bases from J, with 6 bases in between. The CDR3 covers 11 residues. Germline V gene sequence: CDR1 KGHSH, CDR2 LQKENI. The CDR3 nucleotides read TGTGCCAGCTCACCAGGTGGAGAGCAGTACTTC. It yields the protein CASSPGGEQYF.

The chain uses TRBV6-5 and TRBJ2-1; D remains unclear. Trimming left V 7 bases short and J 3 bases short, with 7 bases between. CDR3 size: 12 residues. Germline-derived CDR1 and CDR2 are MNHEY and SVGAGI. The CDR3 reads CASTDFYNEQFF. DNA of the CDR3: TGTGCCAGCACGGATTTCTACAATGAGCAGTTCTTC.

This chain connects TRBV5-4 to TRBJ2-7; 13 bases match TRBD2. The V and J ends lost 2 bases and 7 bases, in that order; junction bases with no gene match: 9. The CDR3 is 16 residues long. Germline assignment: CDR1 SGHNT and CDR2 YYREEE (reference sequence). As DNA, the CDR3 is TGTGCCAGCAGCTTCAATCGACTAGCGGGGGGACGGGAGCAGTACTTC. This codes for CASSFNRLAGGREQYF. Combining the CDR3 with reference TRBV5-4 and TRBJ2-7 gives the whole variable domain ETGVTQSPTHLIKTRGQQVTLRCSSQSGHNTVSWYQQALGQGPQFIFQYYREEENGRGNFPPRFSGLQFPNYSSELNVNALELDDSALYLCASSFNRLAGGREQYFGPGTRLTVT.

The V call is TRBV10-1, the J call TRBJ2-7; 7 nucleotides match TRBD1. In germline, CDR1 is WNHNN, CDR2 SYGVQD (reference sequence). With V trimmed by 2 bases and J by 3 bases, 4 bases remained unmatched. This CDR3 spans 14 amino acids. CDR3 nucleotide sequence: TGCGCCAGCAGTGAGGACAGGGCAGACTACGAGCAGTACTTC. Protein: CASSEDRADYEQYF.

This clone was recorded only once. The rearrangement links TRBV29-1 to TRBJ2-7, with 10 bases aligning to TRBD1. The germline CDR1 and CDR2 sequences are SQVTM and ANQGSEA. The CDR3 is 14 amino acids. The V and J ends lost 7 bases and 6 bases, in that order; junction bases with no gene match: 12. CDR3 DNA sequence: TGCAGCGCCCTCCCCGGGACAGGGGATACCGAGCAGTACTTC. The encoded protein is CSALPGTGDTEQYF.

The rearrangement uses TRBV19 and TRBJ2-1; 10 positions agree with TRBD2. With V trimmed by 7 bases and J by 2 bases, 8 bases remained unmatched. From germline, CDR1 is LNHDA and CDR2 SQIVND (reference sequence). There are 16 residues in the CDR3. The CDR3 sequence: CASIPHLAGAYNEQFF. CDR3 DNA: TGTGCCAGTATTCCCCACCTAGCGGGGGCCTACAATGAGCAGTTCTTC.

This chain joins TRBV6-5 and TRBJ2-7, with D perhaps assigned TRBD1 or TRBD2 (7 bases each). Trimming cost V 2 bases and J 3 bases, with 14 bases left between them. The CDR3 contains 15 residues. Germline CDR1 MNHEY, CDR2 SVGAGI. DNA of the CDR3: TGTGCCAGCAGTTACGGGGGGGACAGAGACTACGAGCAGTACTTC. Amino acids: CASSYGGDRDYEQYF.

J is TRBJ1-2 and V is TRBV13; D might be TRBD1 (6 bases). The CDR3 length is 16 residues. Germline lookup yields CDR1 PRHDT and CDR2 FYEKMQ (reference sequence). With 1 base removed from V and 6 bases from J, the gap between germline ends came to 18 bases. DNA of the CDR3: TGTGCCAGCAGCTTAGAAGGGAGGGGGACCTTTGATGGCTACACCTTC. This sequence encodes CASSLEGRGTFDGYTF.